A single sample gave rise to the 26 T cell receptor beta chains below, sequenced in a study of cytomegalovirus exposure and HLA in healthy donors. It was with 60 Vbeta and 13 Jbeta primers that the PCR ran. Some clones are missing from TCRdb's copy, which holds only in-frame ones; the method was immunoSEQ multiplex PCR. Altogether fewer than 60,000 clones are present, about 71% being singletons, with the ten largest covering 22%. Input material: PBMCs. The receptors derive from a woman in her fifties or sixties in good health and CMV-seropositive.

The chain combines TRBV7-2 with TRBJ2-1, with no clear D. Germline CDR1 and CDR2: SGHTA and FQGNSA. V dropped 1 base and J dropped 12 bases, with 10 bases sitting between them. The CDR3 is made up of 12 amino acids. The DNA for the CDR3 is TGTGCCAGCAGCTTAGACGGGTTCTGGCAGTTCTTC. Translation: CASSLDGFWQFF.

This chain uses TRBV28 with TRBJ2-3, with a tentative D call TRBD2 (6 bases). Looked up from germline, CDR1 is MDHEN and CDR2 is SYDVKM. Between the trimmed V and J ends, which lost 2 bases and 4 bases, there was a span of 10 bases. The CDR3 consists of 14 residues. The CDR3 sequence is CASSLGGVPDTQYF. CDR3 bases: TGTGCCAGCAGTTTAGGAGGGGTGCCAGATACGCAGTATTTT.

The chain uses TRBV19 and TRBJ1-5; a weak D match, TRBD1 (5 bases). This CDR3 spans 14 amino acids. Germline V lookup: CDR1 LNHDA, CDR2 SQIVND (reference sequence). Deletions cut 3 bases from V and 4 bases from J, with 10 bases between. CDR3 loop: CASSIRDLNQPQHF. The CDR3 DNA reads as TGTGCCAGTAGTATCCGGGACTTAAATCAGCCCCAGCATTTT.

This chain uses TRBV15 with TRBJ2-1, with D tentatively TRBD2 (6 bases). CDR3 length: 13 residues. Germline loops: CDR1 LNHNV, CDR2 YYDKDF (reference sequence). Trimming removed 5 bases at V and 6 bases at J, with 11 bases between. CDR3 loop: CATSSGDLNEQFF. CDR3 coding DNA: TGTGCCACCAGCTCGGGGGACCTCAATGAGCAGTTCTTC.

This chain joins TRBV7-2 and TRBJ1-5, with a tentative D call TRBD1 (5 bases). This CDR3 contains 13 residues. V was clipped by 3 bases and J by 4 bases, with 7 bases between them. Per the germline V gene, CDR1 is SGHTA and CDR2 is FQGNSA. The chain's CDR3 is CASSFAGNQPQHF. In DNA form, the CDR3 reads TGTGCCAGCAGCTTCGCAGGGAATCAGCCCCAGCATTTT.

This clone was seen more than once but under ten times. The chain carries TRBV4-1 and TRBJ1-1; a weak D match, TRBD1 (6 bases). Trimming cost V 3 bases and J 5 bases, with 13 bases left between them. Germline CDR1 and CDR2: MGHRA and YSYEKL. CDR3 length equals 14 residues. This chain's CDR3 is CASSQGAMTTEAFF. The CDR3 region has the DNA TGCGCCAGCAGCCAGGGGGCCATGACAACTGAAGCTTTCTTT.

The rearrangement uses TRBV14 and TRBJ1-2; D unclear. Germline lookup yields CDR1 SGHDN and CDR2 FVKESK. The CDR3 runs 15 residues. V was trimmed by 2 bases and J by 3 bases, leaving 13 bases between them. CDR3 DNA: TGTGCCAGCAGCCAACCCTTTTGGGGAGACTATGGCTACACCTTC. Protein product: CASSQPFWGDYGYTF.

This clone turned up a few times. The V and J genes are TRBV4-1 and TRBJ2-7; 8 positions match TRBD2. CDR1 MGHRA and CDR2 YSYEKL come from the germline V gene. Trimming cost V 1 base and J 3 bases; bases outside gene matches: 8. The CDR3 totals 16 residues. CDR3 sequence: CASSQAGGVARYEQYF. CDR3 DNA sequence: TGCGCCAGCAGCCAAGCCGGGGGGGTAGCGCGCTACGAGCAGTACTTC.

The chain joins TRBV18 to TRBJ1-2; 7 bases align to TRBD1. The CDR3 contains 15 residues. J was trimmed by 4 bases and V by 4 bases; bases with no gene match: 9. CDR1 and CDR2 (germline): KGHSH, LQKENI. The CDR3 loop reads CASSRSEGQTYGYTF. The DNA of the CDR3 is TGTGCCAGCTCACGATCAGAGGGACAGACCTATGGCTACACCTTC.

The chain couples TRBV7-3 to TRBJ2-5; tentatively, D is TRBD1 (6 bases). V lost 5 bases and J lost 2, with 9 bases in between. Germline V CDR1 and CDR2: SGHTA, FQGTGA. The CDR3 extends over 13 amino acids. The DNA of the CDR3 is TGTGCCAGCAGCGCTGGACAGCAAGAGACCCAGTACTTC. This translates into CASSAGQQETQYF.

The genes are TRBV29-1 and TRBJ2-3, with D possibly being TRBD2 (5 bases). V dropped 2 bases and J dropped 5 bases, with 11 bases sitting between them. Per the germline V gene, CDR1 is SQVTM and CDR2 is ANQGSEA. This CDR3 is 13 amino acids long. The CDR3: CSVEPGRGDTQYF. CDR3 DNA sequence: TGCAGCGTTGAACCTGGTCGGGGAGATACGCAGTATTTT.

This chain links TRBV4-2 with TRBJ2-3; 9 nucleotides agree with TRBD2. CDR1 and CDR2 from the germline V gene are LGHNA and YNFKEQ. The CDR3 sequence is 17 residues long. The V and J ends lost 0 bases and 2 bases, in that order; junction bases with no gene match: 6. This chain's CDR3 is CASSQDGGGGATDTQYF. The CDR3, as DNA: TGTGCCAGCAGCCAAGATGGCGGCGGGGGGGCCACAGATACGCAGTATTTT.

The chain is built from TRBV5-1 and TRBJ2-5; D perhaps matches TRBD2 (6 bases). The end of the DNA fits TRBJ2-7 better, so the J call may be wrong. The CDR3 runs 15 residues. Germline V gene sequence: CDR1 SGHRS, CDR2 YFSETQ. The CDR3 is CASSLWTGDAYEQYF. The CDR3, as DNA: TGCGCCAGCAGCTTATGGACGGGGGACGCCTACGAGCAGTACTTC.

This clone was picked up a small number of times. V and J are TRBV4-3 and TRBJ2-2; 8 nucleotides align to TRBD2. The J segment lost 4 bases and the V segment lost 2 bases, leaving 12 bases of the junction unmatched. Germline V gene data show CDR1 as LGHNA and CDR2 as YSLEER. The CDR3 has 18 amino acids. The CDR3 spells CASSQQGAGALGTGELFF. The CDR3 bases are TGCGCCAGCAGCCAACAGGGAGCGGGGGCGCTGGGCACCGGGGAGCTGTTTTTT.

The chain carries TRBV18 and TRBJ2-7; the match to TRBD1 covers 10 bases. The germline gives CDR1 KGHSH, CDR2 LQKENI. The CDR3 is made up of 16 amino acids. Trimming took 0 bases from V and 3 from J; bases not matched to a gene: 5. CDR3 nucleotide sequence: TGTGCCAGCTCACCACCGACGACAGGGGGCGGCTACGAGCAGTACTTC. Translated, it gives CASSPPTTGGGYEQYF.

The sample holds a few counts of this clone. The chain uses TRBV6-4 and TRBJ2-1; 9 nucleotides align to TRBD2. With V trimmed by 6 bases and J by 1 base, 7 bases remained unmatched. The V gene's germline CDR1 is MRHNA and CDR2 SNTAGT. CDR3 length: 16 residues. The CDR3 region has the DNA TGTGCCAGCAGCGTTAGCGGGAGTTGGTCCTACAATGAGCAGTTCTTC. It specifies CASSVSGSWSYNEQFF.

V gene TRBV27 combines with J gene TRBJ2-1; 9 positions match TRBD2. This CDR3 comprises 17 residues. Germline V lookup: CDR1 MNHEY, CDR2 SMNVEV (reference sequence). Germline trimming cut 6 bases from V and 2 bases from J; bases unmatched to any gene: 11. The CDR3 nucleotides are TGTGCCAGCAGACTCCCGGGTGGCGGGGGGGCCTACAATGAGCAGTTCTTC. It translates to CASRLPGGGGAYNEQFF.

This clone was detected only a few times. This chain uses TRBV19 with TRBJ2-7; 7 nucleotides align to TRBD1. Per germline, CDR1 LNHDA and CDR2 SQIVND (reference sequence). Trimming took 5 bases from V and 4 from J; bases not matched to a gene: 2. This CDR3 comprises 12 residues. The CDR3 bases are TGTGCCAGTAGTGACAGGGAATACGAGCAGTACTTC. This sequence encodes CASSDREYEQYF. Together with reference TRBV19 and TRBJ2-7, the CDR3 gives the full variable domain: DGGITQSPKYLFRKEGQNVTLSCEQNLNHDAMYWYRQDPGQGLRLIYYSQIVNDFQKGDIAEGYSVSREKKESFPLTVTSAQKNPTAFYLCASSDREYEQYFGPGTRLTVT.

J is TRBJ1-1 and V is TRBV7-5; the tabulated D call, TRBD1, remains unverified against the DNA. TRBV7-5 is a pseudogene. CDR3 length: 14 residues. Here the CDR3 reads CVRSPTGRWTEAFF. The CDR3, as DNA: TGTGTCAGAAGCCCAACAGGGCGTTGGACTGAAGCTTTCTTT.

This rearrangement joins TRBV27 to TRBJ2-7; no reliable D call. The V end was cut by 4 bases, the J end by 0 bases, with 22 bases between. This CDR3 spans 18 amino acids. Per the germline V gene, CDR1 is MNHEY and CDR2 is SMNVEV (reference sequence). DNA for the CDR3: TGTGCCAGCAGTTCCGCCCCTATTCGTCGGGTCAGCTCCTACGAGCAGTACTTC. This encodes CASSSAPIRRVSSYEQYF.

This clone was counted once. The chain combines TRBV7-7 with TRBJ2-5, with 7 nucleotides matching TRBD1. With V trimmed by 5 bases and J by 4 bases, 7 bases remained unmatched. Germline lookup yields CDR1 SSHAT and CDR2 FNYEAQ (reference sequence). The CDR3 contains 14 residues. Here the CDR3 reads CASSRAGGRETQYF. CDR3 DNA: TGTGCCAGCAGCCGCGCAGGGGGACGAGAGACCCAGTACTTC. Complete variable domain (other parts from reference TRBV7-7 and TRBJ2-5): GAGVSQSPRYKVTKRGQDVTLRCDPISSHATLYWYQQALGQGPEFLTYFNYEAQPDKSGLPSDRFSAERPEGSISTLTIQRTEQRDSAMYRCASSRAGGRETQYFGPGTRLLVL.

DNA of the CDR3: TGTGCCAGCAGTCGGGCGGGGGAGACCCAGTACTTC. Encoded protein: CASSRAGETQYF. This chain uses TRBV27 with TRBJ2-5, with D maybe TRBD2 (6 bases). V was trimmed by 5 bases and J by 5 bases, leaving 9 bases between them. The CDR3 totals 12 residues. CDR1 and CDR2 (germline): MNHEY, SMNVEV (reference sequence).

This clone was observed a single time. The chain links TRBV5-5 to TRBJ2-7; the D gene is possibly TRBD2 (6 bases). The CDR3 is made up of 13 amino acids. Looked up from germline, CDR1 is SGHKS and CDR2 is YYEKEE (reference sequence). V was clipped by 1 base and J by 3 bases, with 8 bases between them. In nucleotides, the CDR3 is TGTGCCAGCAGCTTGCAGGGAGGCTACGAGCAGTACTTC. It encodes CASSLQGGYEQYF. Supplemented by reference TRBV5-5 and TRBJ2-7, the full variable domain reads DAGVTQSPTHLIKTRGQQVTLRCSPISGHKSVSWYQQVLGQGPQFIFQYYEKEERGRGNFPDRFSARQFPNYSSELNVNALLLGDSALYLCASSLQGGYEQYFGPGTRLTVT.

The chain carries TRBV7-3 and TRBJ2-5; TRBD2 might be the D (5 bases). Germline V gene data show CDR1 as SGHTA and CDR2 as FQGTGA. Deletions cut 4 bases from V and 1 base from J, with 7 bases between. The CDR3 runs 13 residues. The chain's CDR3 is CASSYGIQETQYF. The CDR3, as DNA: TGTGCCAGCAGCTACGGGATCCAAGAGACCCAGTACTTC.

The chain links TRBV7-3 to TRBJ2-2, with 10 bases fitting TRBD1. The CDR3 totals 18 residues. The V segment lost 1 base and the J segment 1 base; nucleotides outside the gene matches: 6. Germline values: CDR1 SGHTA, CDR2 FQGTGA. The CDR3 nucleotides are TGTGCCAGCAGCTTAAAGGGACAGGGGATACTGAACACCGGGGAGCTGTTTTTT. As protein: CASSLKGQGILNTGELFF.

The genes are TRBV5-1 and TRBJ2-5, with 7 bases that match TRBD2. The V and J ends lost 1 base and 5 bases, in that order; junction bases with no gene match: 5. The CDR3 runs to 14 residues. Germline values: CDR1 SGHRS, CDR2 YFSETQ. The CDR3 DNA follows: TGCGCCAGCAGCTTGCGGGGGGACGGGGAGACCCAGTACTTC. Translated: CASSLRGDGETQYF.